The source of this TCR beta chain is a study of PD-L1 blockade in urothelial cancer. TCRdb's table, derived via immunoSEQ multiplex PCR, lists solely in-frame clones and lacks some. The sample has approximately 50,000 clones, about 80% seen once; the top ten hold roughly 3.3%. Time point specified: pretreatment peripheral blood. Germline CDR1 reads SQVTM; CDR2 reads ANQGSEA. The length of the CDR3 is 17 residues. V lost 0 bases and J lost 0; bases outside the gene matches: 9. The chain carries TRBV29-1 and TRBJ1-2; TRBD1 aligns across 8 bases. Sequencing was performed on PBMCs, taken around atezolizumab (anti-PD-L1) treatment. This clonotype was sampled from a man between 65 and 79 years old with urothelial cancer. CDR3 DNA sequence: TGCAGCGTTGAAGATCGCCCCTTGACAGGGGCTAACTATGGCTACACCTTC. This translates into CSVEDRPLTGANYGYTF. Complete variable domain (other parts from reference TRBV29-1 and TRBJ1-2): SAVISQKPSRDICQRGTSLTIQCQVDSQVTMMFWYRQQPGQSLTLIATANQGSEATYESGFVIDKFPISRPNLTFSTLTVSNMSPEDSSIYLCSVEDRPLTGANYGYTFGSGTRLTVV.